Listed below are T cell receptor beta chains from one sample, sequenced in a study of shared clonotypes between healthy human individuals. Assay used: immunoSEQ multiplex PCR; TCRdb lists only in-frame clones, some missing. Here the sample spans roughly 2.5 million clones, around 90% being singletons. What was sequenced was naive CD4+ T cells sorted from blood. These receptors all come from a man younger than 30 in good health. The conserved cysteine and the conserved F or W are not part of the CDR3 here. A D gene is named only where the DNA matches it firmly.

j_gene: TRBJ2-5; len: 11; v_gene: TRBV19; d_gene: TRBD1; CDR3aa: ASTGQGAQTQY
j_gene: TRBJ1-2; len: 12; v_gene: TRBV7-2; d_gene: -; CDR3aa: ASSSRTGSYGYT
j_gene: TRBJ1-5; len: 13; v_gene: TRBV7-2; d_gene: TRBD1; CDR3aa: ASSPDRVNHQPQH
j_gene: TRBJ1-1; len: 14; v_gene: TRBV14; d_gene: TRBD1; CDR3aa: ASSRATGGRYTEAF
j_gene: TRBJ2-2; len: 12; v_gene: TRBV2; d_gene: -; CDR3aa: ASSTGTGTGELF
j_gene: TRBJ1-3; len: 15; v_gene: TRBV10-3; d_gene: -; CDR3aa: AISEPAGVGARNTIY
j_gene: TRBJ2-1; len: 13; v_gene: TRBV11-2; d_gene: TRBD1; CDR3aa: ASSRGQGKYNEQF
j_gene: TRBJ1-2; len: 9; v_gene: TRBV10-1; d_gene: -; CDR3aa: ASSGGYGYT
j_gene: TRBJ2-7; len: 14; v_gene: TRBV14; d_gene: -; CDR3aa: ASSQGPDPRLYEQY
j_gene: TRBJ1-5; len: 13; v_gene: TRBV7-8; d_gene: -; CDR3aa: ASSLVGGGNQPQH
j_gene: TRBJ2-2; len: 11; v_gene: TRBV9; d_gene: -; CDR3aa: ASSPRGTGELF
j_gene: TRBJ1-4; len: 13; v_gene: TRBV5-1; d_gene: -; CDR3aa: ASSSDRATNEKLF
j_gene: TRBJ2-3; len: 12; v_gene: TRBV2; d_gene: -; CDR3aa: ASSEGHPVGTQY
j_gene: TRBJ2-2; len: 11; v_gene: TRBV6-5; d_gene: -; CDR3aa: ASNRVNTGELF
j_gene: TRBJ2-1; len: 15; v_gene: TRBV9; d_gene: TRBD1; CDR3aa: ASSVAPGTGGRGEQF
j_gene: TRBJ2-3; len: 13; v_gene: TRBV5-1; d_gene: TRBD1; CDR3aa: ASSLEGTGTDTQY
j_gene: TRBJ2-1; len: 13; v_gene: TRBV25-1; d_gene: TRBD2; CDR3aa: ASSEAGVGGNEQF
j_gene: TRBJ2-1; len: 13; v_gene: TRBV9; d_gene: -; CDR3aa: ASSVEDGPYNEQF
j_gene: TRBJ1-2; len: 12; v_gene: TRBV5-4; d_gene: -; CDR3aa: ASSLNQGNYGYT
j_gene: TRBJ2-2; len: 13; v_gene: TRBV11-2; d_gene: TRBD1; CDR3aa: ASSSGQGGTGELF
j_gene: -; len: 11; v_gene: TRBV18; d_gene: TRBD1; CDR3aa: ASSPSTGGEQY
j_gene: TRBJ1-1; len: 11; v_gene: TRBV7-3; d_gene: TRBD1; CDR3aa: ASSSRTGDTSF
j_gene: -; len: 14; v_gene: TRBV7-9; d_gene: TRBD2; CDR3aa: ASSGTGLAEAYEQY
j_gene: TRBJ2-1; len: 14; v_gene: TRBV7-9; d_gene: TRBD2; CDR3aa: ASSSRREGGYNEQF
j_gene: TRBJ2-3; len: 13; v_gene: TRBV10-1; d_gene: TRBD2; CDR3aa: ASSEGLAGGDTQY
j_gene: TRBJ1-2; len: 12; v_gene: TRBV18; d_gene: -; CDR3aa: ASSPPGGGVGYT
j_gene: TRBJ2-3; len: 11; v_gene: TRBV5-1; d_gene: -; CDR3aa: ASSQDFSDTQY
j_gene: TRBJ2-1; len: 14; v_gene: TRBV4-1; d_gene: TRBD2; CDR3aa: ASSQTPGLAINEQF
j_gene: TRBJ1-1; len: 13; v_gene: TRBV19; d_gene: TRBD1; CDR3aa: ASSPRTGLVTEAF
j_gene: TRBJ2-7; len: 12; v_gene: TRBV6-5; d_gene: -; CDR3aa: ASSPGTTAYEQY
j_gene: TRBJ2-7; len: 13; v_gene: TRBV5-4; d_gene: TRBD1; CDR3aa: ASSWTGTGNYEQY
j_gene: TRBJ2-3; len: 14; v_gene: TRBV15; d_gene: TRBD1; CDR3aa: ATSRGGQGWLDTQY
j_gene: TRBJ2-5; len: 12; v_gene: TRBV5-1; d_gene: TRBD1; CDR3aa: ASSTDRAQETQY
j_gene: TRBJ2-7; len: 14; v_gene: TRBV6-5; d_gene: TRBD1; CDR3aa: ASSYSGTGSSYEQY
j_gene: TRBJ2-3; len: 11; v_gene: TRBV29-1; d_gene: -; CDR3aa: SVETGSPDTQY
j_gene: TRBJ1-6; len: 13; v_gene: TRBV19; d_gene: -; CDR3aa: ASTMSTKGNSPLH
j_gene: TRBJ2-7; len: 9; v_gene: TRBV30; d_gene: -; CDR3aa: AWLSSYEQY
j_gene: TRBJ2-7; len: 12; v_gene: TRBV6-4; d_gene: -; CDR3aa: ASSAYPYGYEQY
j_gene: TRBJ1-1; len: 11; v_gene: TRBV7-2; d_gene: -; CDR3aa: ASSPLQGTEAF
j_gene: TRBJ2-7; len: 13; v_gene: TRBV6-1; d_gene: -; CDR3aa: ASSEPRGFPYEQY